The 5 T cell receptor beta chains given below trace back to one sample, sequenced in a study of OX40 agonist ivuxolimab in advanced cancers. The assay was immunoSEQ multiplex PCR, and TCRdb's table has in-frame clones only and misses some. The table shows tens of thousands of clones, with approximately 90% occurring only once. Specimen: CD4+ or CD8+ T cells sorted from blood, collected in a trial of the OX40 agonist ivuxolimab. Receptors were obtained from an adult with an advanced solid tumor such as melanoma, head and neck, liver or kidney cancer.

The rearrangement uses TRBV29-1 and TRBJ2-1; D remains unclear. The germline V and J ends were trimmed by 5 bases and 2 bases, with 7 bases remaining between them. Germline lookup yields CDR1 SQVTM and CDR2 ANQGSEA. The CDR3 covers 12 residues. CDR3 nucleotide sequence: TGCAGCGTTACCGGGCCCTACAATGAGCAGTTCTTC. It translates to CSVTGPYNEQFF.

This clone turned up a few times. The chain has TRBV2 and TRBJ1-5, with a possible D match to TRBD1 (5 bases). The CDR3 loop spans 14 amino acids. The V gene's germline CDR1 is SNHLY and CDR2 FYNNEI. Trimming stripped 4 bases from V and 4 bases from J, with 11 bases between. The CDR3 reads CASSAGEANQPQHF. CDR3 coding DNA: TGTGCCAGCAGTGCGGGGGAGGCTAATCAGCCCCAGCATTTT.

As for this clone: The same CDR3 is also encoded by other DNA sequences in this sample. J is TRBJ2-7 and V is TRBV7-6; tentatively, D is TRBD1 or TRBD2 (5 bases each). The CDR3 consists of 14 residues. Germline loops: CDR1 SGHVS, CDR2 FNYEAQ. The V end was cut by 2 bases, the J end by 0 bases, with 8 bases between. CDR3 amino acids: CASSLSGSSYEQYF. DNA of the CDR3: TGTGCCAGCAGCTTATCAGGGAGCTCCTACGAGCAGTACTTC.

The genes are TRBV6-1 and TRBJ2-1; D may match TRBD1 or TRBD2 (5 bases each). The CDR3 spans 16 residues. Looked up from germline, CDR1 is MNHNS and CDR2 is SASEGT. With 0 bases removed from V and 9 bases from J, the gap between germline ends came to 18 bases. The CDR3, as DNA: TGTGCCAGCAGTGAAGCGCTTCTTACCGCGAGGGGTGAGCAGTTCTTC. Encoded protein: CASSEALLTARGEQFF.

This clone occurred a few times. This chain connects TRBV12-5 to TRBJ2-5; TRBD2 is a possible D gene (6 bases). Trimming took off 9 bases at V and 5 bases at J, with 22 bases between the two ends. The V gene's germline CDR1 is LGHNT and CDR2 FRNRAP. This CDR3 comprises 15 residues. Here the CDR3 reads CASGRFGGFRETQYF. The CDR3 DNA follows: TGTGCTAGCGGAAGGTTTGGAGGGTTTAGGGAGACCCAGTACTTC.